The clone carrying this T cell receptor (beta chain) was counted ten times or more. This entry comes from a study of spatial heterogeneity in lung cancer. Regarding time point: sample taken at primary tumor resection. Whole RNA, isolated from tumor, nontumor lung or frozen PBMC, was sequenced without prior sorting. MiXCR, run by TCRdb on the 5' RACE reads, gives a single entry per CDR3 protein. The table lists some 78,000 distinct CDR3 sequences, under 8.5% of them singletons. The CDR3 totals 14 residues. Germline V gene sequence: CDR1 MNHNS, CDR2 SASEGT. The V and J ends lost 8 bases and 8 bases, in that order; junction bases with no gene match: 7.

Sequences were derived from PBMCs, sampled at surgery. The sequence was collected from a male donor with early-stage non-small cell lung cancer. The chain carries TRBV6-1 and TRBJ1-4, with TRBD1 matching over 11 bases. The CDR3 DNA sequence: TGTGCCAGCGGACGGGACAGGGGGGAAGAAAAACTGTTTTTT. Protein product: CASGRDRGEEKLFF.